The 22 T cell receptor beta chains below all came from one sample that was sequenced in a study of response to subunit inactivated influenza vaccine (dated by TCRdb to the late 2010s). The library was generated by RT-PCR. Sequenced on an Illumina HiSeq 2500. TCRdb cleaned the public reads at Q25 with fastp, built clones with MiXCR and kept in-frame beta chains. Every distinct CDR3 protein forms one entry, paired with its most common genes and DNA. This sample holds about 520,000 distinct CDR3 sequences; approximately 7.8% were observed only once. The ten largest clones represent about 12% of the sample. This specimen consisted of PBMCs from blood, obtained 23 months after vaccination. The receptor set was obtained from a man aged 50 to 69 who received an inactivated influenza vaccine. Donor details come from another sample of the same person, matched by shared clones.

The sample holds a few counts of this clonotype. V gene TRBV14 combines with J gene TRBJ1-4; D not resolved. Germline values: CDR1 SGHDN, CDR2 FVKESK. V lost 4 bases and J lost 8, with 11 bases in between. The CDR3 totals 13 residues. The CDR3 sequence: CASSRQRGEKLFF. The DNA of the CDR3 is TGTGCCAGCAGCCGCCAACGTGGGGAAAAACTGTTTTTT.

This clonotype occurred a few times. The gene calls are TRBV7-9 and TRBJ1-2; 10 bases align to TRBD1. Per germline, CDR1 SEHNR and CDR2 FQNEAQ (reference sequence). V shed 8 bases and J 0 bases; nucleotides not matched to a gene: 0. This CDR3 contains 13 residues. This chain's CDR3 is CASGQGANYGYTF. The CDR3 DNA is TGTGCCAGCGGACAGGGGGCTAACTATGGCTACACCTTC.

This clonotype was counted ten times or more. The chain combines TRBV12-3 or TRBV12-4 with TRBJ1-2, with D uncertain. The germline V and J ends were trimmed by 7 bases and 8 bases, with 11 bases remaining between them. CDR3 length: 11 amino acids. CDR3 amino acids: CASNNGVGYTF. For the CDR3, the DNA is TGTGCCAGCAATAATGGGGTCGGCTACACCTTC.

This chain uses TRBV20-1 with TRBJ2-6; no definite D call. Trimming took 0 bases from V and 0 from J, leaving 3 bases between them. Germline CDR1 and CDR2: DFQATT and SNEGSKA (reference sequence). This CDR3 spans 14 amino acids. CDR3 nucleotide sequence: TGCAGTGCTAGAGATCTCTCTGGGGCCAACGTCCTGACTTTC. Amino acid sequence: CSARDLSGANVLTF.

This clonotype was picked up a small number of times. This chain connects TRBV7-6 to TRBJ2-1; D is undetermined. The CDR3 contains 14 residues. V was shortened by 1 base and J by 6 bases, with 10 bases between the two germline ends. Germline values: CDR1 SGHVS, CDR2 FNYEAQ. The CDR3 reads CASSLGTKSNEQFF. For the CDR3, the DNA is TGTGCCAGCAGCTTAGGGACCAAGTCCAATGAGCAGTTCTTC.

This clonotype was observed at least ten times. The rearrangement joins TRBV4-2 to TRBJ1-4; D ambiguous. Germline V gene sequence: CDR1 LGHNA, CDR2 YNFKEQ. Trimming took 0 bases from V and 3 from J, leaving 11 bases between them. This CDR3 has 16 amino acids. The CDR3 loop is CASSQDPGTANEKLFF. As DNA, the CDR3 is TGTGCCAGCAGCCAAGATCCGGGTACGGCTAATGAAAAACTGTTTTTT.

The table lists this clonotype with a few counts. This chain connects TRBV6-2 or TRBV6-3 to TRBJ2-2, with TRBD1 matching 9 bases. The CDR3 runs to 17 residues. Germline trimming cut 3 bases from V and 4 bases from J; bases unmatched to any gene: 9. Germline V gene lookup returns CDR1 MNHEY and CDR2 SVGEGT. The CDR3 loop is CASSYRGGQGSTGELFF. CDR3 bases: TGTGCCAGCAGTTATAGAGGGGGACAGGGTAGCACCGGGGAGCTGTTTTTT.

The CDR3: CASSSYTGAYEQYF. The DNA for the CDR3 is TGTGCCAGCAGTTCCTACACAGGGGCCTACGAGCAGTACTTC. The V gene is TRBV2, the J gene TRBJ2-7; 7 bases line up with TRBD1. Germline CDR1 and CDR2: SNHLY and FYNNEI. V dropped 5 bases and J dropped 2; count of bases not matched to a gene: 6. This CDR3 comprises 14 residues. Filled out from reference TRBV2 and TRBJ2-7, the complete variable domain reads EPEVTQTPSHQVTQMGQEVILRCVPISNHLYFYWYRQILGQKVEFLVSFYNNEISEKSEIFDDQFSVERPDGSNFTLKIRSTKLEDSAMYFCASSSYTGAYEQYFGPGTRLTVT.

Many counts were recorded for this clonotype. The CDR3 region has the DNA TGTGCCAGCAGCCAAGAGTTTGCGGGGACGTTCAATGAGCAGTTCTTC. This translates into CASSQEFAGTFNEQFF. The V call is TRBV3-1, the J call TRBJ2-1; perhaps TRBD2 as D (6 bases). Germline-derived CDR1 and CDR2 are LGHDT and YNNKEL (reference sequence). The CDR3 is made up of 16 amino acids. Trimming shortened V by 0 bases and J by 6 bases, and 15 bases separated the two germline ends.

The chain employs TRBV7-9 and TRBJ2-3, with TRBD1 matching 7 bases. The V gene end was trimmed by 0 bases and the J gene end by 8 bases; junction bases not matched to a gene: 2. This CDR3 contains 13 residues. Germline V gene data show CDR1 as SEHNR and CDR2 as FQNEAQ (reference sequence). The CDR3 loop is CASSLARQGTQYF. For the CDR3, the DNA is TGTGCCAGCAGCTTAGCCCGACAGGGTACGCAGTATTTT. Supplemented by reference TRBV7-9 and TRBJ2-3, the full variable domain reads DTGVSQNPRHKITKRGQNVTFRCDPISEHNRLYWYRQTLGQGPEFLTYFQNEAQLEKSRLLSDRFSAERPKGSFSTLEIQRTEQGDSAMYLCASSLARQGTQYFGPGTRLTVL.

V and J are TRBV29-1 and TRBJ2-2; the match to TRBD2 covers 7 bases. The ends lost 4 bases at V and 0 bases at J; junction bases unmatched: 2. This CDR3 is built from 14 residues. Germline CDR1 reads SQVTM; CDR2 reads ANQGSEA. For the CDR3, the DNA is TGCAGCGTTGGGGGGACTACGAACACCGGGGAGCTGTTTTTT. Translating it yields CSVGGTTNTGELFF.

This clonotype was counted many times. The rearrangement links TRBV10-3 to TRBJ1-5; D remains unclear. Germline-derived CDR1 and CDR2 are ENHRY and SYGVKD. The CDR3 sequence is 11 residues long. V was pared by 8 bases and J by 7 bases, with 9 bases between. The CDR3 coding sequence is TGTGCCATCGGTTTGAACCAGCCCCAGCATTTT. Protein sequence: CAIGLNQPQHF.

Only a few counts were recorded for this clonotype. The chain is built from TRBV14 and TRBJ2-2; D unclear. The V and J ends lost 1 base and 6 bases respectively, with 9 bases between them. The germline CDR1 and CDR2 sequences are SGHDN and FVKESK. CDR3 length: 14 amino acids. The CDR3 sequence: CASSQGFVPGELFF. CDR3 DNA sequence: TGTGCCAGCAGCCAAGGGTTCGTACCCGGGGAGCTGTTTTTT.

This chain joins TRBV20-1 and TRBJ2-1; TRBD1 matches 9 bases. V gave up 5 bases and J gave up 3 bases; unmatched junction bases: 8. Germline V CDR1 and CDR2: DFQATT, SNEGSKA (reference sequence). This CDR3 has 15 residues. CDR3 loop: CSASSRTGDYNEQFF. The CDR3 nucleotides read TGCAGTGCTTCCTCCCGGACAGGGGACTACAATGAGCAGTTCTTC.

As DNA, the CDR3 is TGTGCCAGCAGTTACTGGGGACCCGACACCGGGGAGCTGTTTTTT. This codes for CASSYWGPDTGELFF. The chain links TRBV6-6 to TRBJ2-2; D tentatively reads TRBD1 or TRBD2 (5 bases each). Deletions cut 1 base from V and 3 bases from J, with 9 bases between. Germline CDR1 reads MNHNY; CDR2 reads SVGAGI (reference sequence). There are 15 residues in the CDR3.

The sample holds a few counts of this clonotype. The gene calls are TRBV4-3 and TRBJ2-2, with D perhaps matching TRBD2 (5 bases). There are 14 residues in the CDR3. Germline V CDR1 and CDR2: LGHNA, YSLEER. V lost 4 bases and J lost 9, with 15 bases in between. The CDR3 is CASSPGRVGRELFF. In nucleotides, the CDR3 is TGCGCCAGCAGCCCGGGAAGGGTAGGCCGGGAGCTGTTTTTT.

This clonotype has a count of ten or more. V and J are TRBV7-2 and TRBJ1-6; D unclear. The CDR3 covers 14 residues. Germline loops: CDR1 SGHTA, CDR2 FQGNSA. The germline V and J ends were trimmed by 2 bases and 7 bases, with 9 bases remaining between them. In DNA form, the CDR3 reads TGTGCCAGCAGCTTAAAGGGAGGGAATTCACCCCTCCACTTT. Translating gives CASSLKGGNSPLHF.

This clonotype was seen a few times. The CDR3 loop is CSVGNLAGVDEQYF. In DNA form, the CDR3 reads TGCAGCGTTGGTAACCTAGCGGGAGTTGACGAGCAGTACTTC. The chain joins TRBV29-1 to TRBJ2-7; 10 positions agree with TRBD2. Per germline, CDR1 SQVTM and CDR2 ANQGSEA. The CDR3 runs 14 residues. Unmatched junction bases numbered 8, after V lost 4 bases and J lost 5 bases.

The chain combines TRBV21-1 with TRBJ2-3; TRBD1, as called in the table, went unchecked against the DNA. TRBV21-1 is annotated as a pseudogene. CDR3 length: 15 residues. The CDR3 protein is CASSKGAGGDYTQYF. The CDR3 coding sequence is TGTGCCAGCAGCAAAGGGGCAGGGGGCGATTATACGCAGTATTTT.

J is TRBJ2-7 and V is TRBV4-3; D gene unclear. Trimming took off 1 base at V and 2 bases at J, with 12 bases between the two ends. Per the germline V gene, CDR1 is LGHNA and CDR2 is YSLEER. The CDR3 has 15 residues. CDR3 nucleotide sequence: TGCGCCAGCAGCCAAGTTTTCGGGTTCACCTACGAGCAGTACTTC. Translation: CASSQVFGFTYEQYF.

This clonotype was seen ten or more times. The rearrangement joins TRBV7-6 to TRBJ1-4; D is perhaps TRBD1 (5 bases). Germline-derived CDR1 and CDR2 are SGHVS and FNYEAQ. With 1 base removed from V and 5 bases from J, the gap between germline ends came to 11 bases. CDR3 length: 15 residues. CDR3 region: CASSLGGHRNEKLFF. The CDR3 coding sequence is TGTGCCAGCAGCTTAGGGGGCCATCGGAATGAAAAACTGTTTTTT.

The V call is TRBV20-1, the J call TRBJ1-2; no definite D call. The CDR3 extends over 8 amino acids. Germline lookup yields CDR1 DFQATT and CDR2 SNEGSKA (reference sequence). The V and J ends lost 4 bases and 8 bases respectively, with 2 bases between them. The CDR3 region is CSAMGYTF. DNA of the CDR3: TGCAGTGCTATGGGCTACACCTTC.